This note documents a single TCR beta chain sequence. Assay used: immunoSEQ multiplex PCR; TCRdb lists only in-frame clones, some missing. Of roughly 98,000 clones detected, 82% appear once; the ten largest clones hold around 9.5%. The data were taken from a study of control samples from healthy donors and cancer patients. The CDR3 is 13 amino acids. V was shortened by 3 bases and J by 6 bases, with 9 bases between the two germline ends. The germline gives CDR1 MRHNA, CDR2 SNTAGT. The TCR sequence derives from a woman aged 60 to 75 in good health. The sample taken for sequencing was blood. The rearrangement links TRBV6-4 to TRBJ1-5; D remains unclear. For the CDR3, the DNA is TGTGCCAGCAGTGAAGTCCCCGGTCAGCCCCAGCATTTT. Translation: CASSEVPGQPQHF.